A selection of T cell receptor beta chains follows, all from one sample in a study of blood T cell repertoires in COVID-19. Assay: immunoSEQ multiplex PCR; the TCRdb copy retains only in-frame clones and omits some. This sample has about 390,000 clones; about 89% occur once, and the top ten carry approximately 2.4%. The specimen was peripheral blood. The receptors derive from a woman aged 60-70 years with COVID-19, enrolled during active disease. The CDR3 runs from the conserved cysteine through the conserved F or W. The D gene is left open where the match is weak. Expanded clones are given a class, and other clones once, few, many or no size at all.

abundance | j_gene | d_gene | v_gene | CDR3aa | CDR3nt
. | TRBJ2-1 | TRBD2 | TRBV13 | CASSLWLAGYNEQFF | TGTGCCAGCAGCTTATGGCTAGCGGGGTACAATGAGCAGTTCTTC
. | TRBJ1-1 | TRBD1 | TRBV6-2/TRBV6-3 | CASSYPTGGGRLNTEAFF | TGTGCCAGCAGTTACCCGACAGGGGGTGGGAGGCTGAACACTGAAGCTTTCTTT
. | TRBJ2-2 | . | TRBV3-1/TRBV3-2 | CASSQVRTGELFF | TGTGCCAGCAGCCAAGTGAGGACCGGGGAGCTGTTTTTT
. | TRBJ2-3 | TRBD1 | TRBV7-6 | CASSLYDRQGITDTQYF | TGTGCCAGCAGCTTATATGATAGACAGGGTATCACAGATACGCAGTATTTT
. | TRBJ1-2 | . | TRBV5-8 | CASSSDTTRTGGYTF | TGTGCCAGCAGCTCCGATACTACTAGGACGGGCGGCTACACCTTC
. | TRBJ1-2 | TRBD1 | TRBV19 | CASGGQGALSNYGYTF | TGTGCCAGTGGGGGACAGGGGGCACTCTCTAACTATGGCTACACCTTC
. | TRBJ2-3 | TRBD2 | TRBV4-1 | CASSQVLAVADTQYF | TGCGCCAGCAGCCAAGTCCTAGCGGTTGCAGATACGCAGTATTTT
. | TRBJ2-3 | . | TRBV10-3 | CAIKSGSDLTDTQYF | TGTGCCATCAAGAGCGGGTCCGACCTCACAGATACGCAGTATTTT
few | TRBJ1-1 | TRBD1 | TRBV11-2 | CASSPLQGGGTEAFF | TGTGCCAGCAGCCCCCTTCAGGGGGGAGGCACTGAAGCTTTCTTT
. | TRBJ1-2 | . | TRBV20-1 | CSAQGNYGYTF | TGCAGTGCTCAGGGGAACTATGGCTACACCTTC
many | TRBJ2-1 | . | TRBV4-2 | CASSQDFSSYNEQFF | TGTGCCAGCAGCCAAGATTTCAGCTCCTACAATGAGCAGTTCTTC
few | TRBJ1-2 | . | TRBV4-1 | CASSITNPTNYGYTF | TGCGCCAGCAGCATCACTAACCCAACTAACTATGGCTACACCTTC
. | TRBJ1-1 | TRBD1 | TRBV6-1 | CASSERQGTEAFF | TGTGCCAGCAGTGAGAGACAGGGGACTGAAGCTTTCTTT
. | TRBJ1-5 | . | TRBV3-1/TRBV3-2 | CASSLSERQPQHF | TGTGCCAGCAGCCTCAGCGAGAGACAGCCCCAGCATTTT
. | TRBJ2-2 | . | TRBV7-7 | CASSATGITGELFF | TGTGCTAGCAGCGCAACAGGAATCACCGGGGAGCTGTTTTTT
. | TRBJ1-2 | . | TRBV9 | CASSVGGANRAPGSGYTF | TGTGCCAGCAGCGTAGGAGGCGCCAACAGGGCTCCGGGCTCTGGCTACACCTTC
. | TRBJ2-7 | TRBD1 | TRBV19 | CASSPRDRVTEQYF | TGTGCCAGTAGTCCCCGGGACAGGGTTACCGAGCAGTACTTC
. | TRBJ2-2 | TRBD1 | TRBV3-1/TRBV3-2 | CASSQRTGIDTGELFF | TGTGCCAGCAGCCAACGGACAGGGATAGACACCGGGGAGCTGTTTTTT